This T cell receptor (beta chain) derives from a study of blood T cell repertoires in COVID-19. Study at large: The samples span acute and convalescent COVID-19 from the United States, Italy and Spain. T cells, B-cell-depleted T cells, or PBMCs supplied cDNA or gDNA.

This CDR3 is built from 16 residues. Trimming took 3 bases from V and 2 from J, leaving 17 bases between them. Looked up from germline, CDR1 is SNHLY and CDR2 is FYNNEI. In the original analysis: Amplification of reference gene primers was used by the study to estimate nucleated cell counts. The table came from immunoSEQ multiplex PCR; TCRdb's copy has only in-frame clones and leaves some out. The DNA was the basis for D and trimming; V, J and clone size are from that table. Of approximately 180,000 clones in the sample, around 85% were seen once. The sequence derives from a man between 60 and 70 years old with acute or convalescent COVID-19. Sequences were obtained from peripheral blood. The V and J genes are TRBV2 and TRBJ2-7; D is undetermined. CDR3 nucleotide sequence: TGTGCCAGCAGTGACGCAGGAATCCGGCAGACCTACGAGCAGTACTTC. Its translation is CASSDAGIRQTYEQYF.